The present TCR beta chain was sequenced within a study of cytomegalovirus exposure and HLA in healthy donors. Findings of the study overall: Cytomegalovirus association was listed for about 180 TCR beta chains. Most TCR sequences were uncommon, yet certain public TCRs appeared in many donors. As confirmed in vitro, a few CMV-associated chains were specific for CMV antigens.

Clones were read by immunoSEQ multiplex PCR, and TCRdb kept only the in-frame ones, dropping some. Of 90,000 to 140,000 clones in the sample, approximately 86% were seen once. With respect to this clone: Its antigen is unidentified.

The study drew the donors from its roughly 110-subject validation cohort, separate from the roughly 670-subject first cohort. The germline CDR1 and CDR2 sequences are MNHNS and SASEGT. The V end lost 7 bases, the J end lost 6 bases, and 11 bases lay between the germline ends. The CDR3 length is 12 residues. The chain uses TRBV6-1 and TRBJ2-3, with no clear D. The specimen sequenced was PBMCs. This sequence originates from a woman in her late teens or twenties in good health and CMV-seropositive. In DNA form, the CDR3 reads TGTGCCAGCACCGGGTATAAGGATACGCAGTATTTT. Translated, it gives CASTGYKDTQYF.